Included here is one T cell receptor beta chain sequence, with context. Its antigen is unknown. CDR1 and CDR2 (germline): GTSNPN, SVGIG (reference sequence). The CDR3 spans 13 residues. V was pared by 4 bases and J by 6 bases, with 8 bases of the junction left unmatched. This record belongs to a study of Ad26.COV2.S vaccination and SARS-CoV-2 variants. About the research overall: Donor allocation was to the COV1001 Ad26.COV2.S trial arm. Ad26.COV2.S given intramuscularly, once or twice 56 days apart. Study-wide results and caveats: Reported findings describe substantial breadth in spike-specific CD8+ and CD4+ T cell responses following vaccination. Analyses that measured TCR breadth and depth may have underestimated total T cell responses.

Sequenced by immunoSEQ multiplex PCR; TCRdb stores in-frame clones only, minus some. The table records around 240,000 clones, around 89% of them present only once. Treatment denoted: around 19 received Ad26.COV2.S at low or high dose, single or two shots; roughly 5 received placebo; per-sample allocation not given. Day 63 following the first vaccine or placebo injection was when the samples were taken. The sequence derives from a person aged 18-60 years who received the Ad26.COV2.S COVID-19 vaccine or a placebo. The V gene is TRBV30, the J gene TRBJ1-1, with 7 bases that match TRBD1. The sequences come from peripheral blood, collected in a trial of Ad26.COV2.S vaccine versus placebo. The CDR3 sequence: CAWTRGGGAEAFF. The CDR3 DNA is TGTGCCTGGACCCGGGGAGGGGGCGCTGAAGCTTTCTTT.